This T cell receptor (beta chain) was sequenced in a study of T-cell reconstitution after alpha-beta-depleted transplantation in children. Overall study findings and caveats: Several hundred expanded graft clones reportedly gave rise to the alpha-beta T cells present about two months after transplant.

V was clipped by 7 bases and J by 0 bases; unmatched bases: 7. The CDR3 loop spans 15 amino acids. Germline V CDR1 and CDR2: ENHRY, SYGVKD. Unique molecular identifiers were incorporated when the TCRbeta library was constructed. In TCRdb, the PCR reads were re-called with MiXCR into one record per CDR3 protein. The table includes about 870,000 distinct CDR3 sequences, 15% to 20% detected once. In the case of this clonotype: The antigen is unknown.

Sequenced here: PBMCs, mostly from graft donor cells, sampled 360 days after TCRalphabeta/CD19-depleted stem cell transplant. The sequence came from a male patient younger than 18 who had a stem cell transplant for acute lymphoblastic leukemia, so the T cells may come from the graft donor. The genes are TRBV10-3 and TRBJ2-3; TRBD2 matches 7 bases. DNA of the CDR3: TGTGCCATCATGCCGGGAGGTGGGAGCACAGATACGCAGTATTTT. Translation: CAIMPGGGSTDTQYF.